One sample yielded the 3 T cell receptor beta chains listed below, sequenced in a study of T-cell reconstitution after alpha-beta-depleted transplantation in children. Preparation of the TCRbeta library was carried out with unique molecular identifiers. TCRdb reprocessed the PCR reads with MiXCR, giving one entry per CDR3 protein. The sample has about 980,000 distinct CDR3 sequences; roughly 29% are singletons. This material consisted of PBMCs, mostly from graft donor cells, taken 360 days after TCRalphabeta/CD19-depleted stem cell transplant. The receptors come from a boy younger than two who had a stem cell transplant for SCID, so the T cells may come from the graft donor.

The table lists this clonotype with a few counts. The rearrangement joins TRBV7-3 to TRBJ2-5; D is undetermined. The CDR3 contains 14 residues. Germline V gene sequence: CDR1 SGHTA, CDR2 FQGTGA. Trimming left V 1 base short and J 5 bases short, with 11 bases between. CDR3 sequence reads: CASSLSGPRETQYF. The CDR3 nucleotides read TGTGCCAGCAGCTTAAGTGGCCCCCGGGAGACCCAGTACTTC.

The chain links TRBV7-6 to TRBJ1-2; D not certain. Trimming pared 1 base from V and 6 bases from J, leaving 15 bases between. CDR1 SGHVS and CDR2 FNYEAQ come from the germline V gene. CDR3 length: 15 amino acids. The CDR3: CASSLVLGPLDGYTF. The CDR3 coding sequence is TGTGCCAGCAGCTTAGTACTAGGTCCCCTGGATGGCTACACCTTC.

This clonotype came up many times. V gene TRBV20-1 combines with J gene TRBJ2-1; 9 bases align to TRBD2. The CDR3 totals 15 residues. CDR1 and CDR2 (germline): DFQATT, SNEGSKA (reference sequence). With 6 bases clipped from V and 0 bases from J, the junction kept 6 bases outside the gene matches. The CDR3, as DNA: TGCAGTGCGCCTAGCGGGGCGATCTCCTACAATGAGCAGTTCTTC. Protein sequence: CSAPSGAISYNEQFF.